Listed below are T cell receptor beta chains from one sample, sequenced in a study of monozygotic twins with inflammatory bowel disease. TCRdb re-called the 5' RACE reads, yielding one record per CDR3 amino acid sequence without DNA. This sample contains about 210,000 distinct CDR3 sequences. Sequenced material: blood. These receptors were collected from a human donor with ulcerative colitis or Crohn's disease, or a healthy co-twin of an affected twin (not recorded which). Each CDR3 is given with its conserved first and last residue. Each record gives: J gene, V gene, CDR3 protein.

J: TRBJ2-4
V: TRBV12-3/TRBV12-4
CDR3: CASSHLAPGNIQYF

J: TRBJ1-1
V: TRBV6-1
CDR3: CASSQYIAGRVNTEAFF

J: TRBJ1-2
V: TRBV18
CDR3: CASSNERTYGYTF

J: TRBJ2-5
V: TRBV3-1
CDR3: CASSETSLETQYF

J: TRBJ1-5
V: TRBV20-1
CDR3: CSARSGWDQPQHF

J: TRBJ2-1
V: TRBV18
CDR3: CASSPIGAAEQFF

J: TRBJ1-4
V: TRBV27
CDR3: CASSLGATPASREKLFF

J: TRBJ1-6
V: TRBV20-1
CDR3: CSARTDTNYNSPLHF

J: TRBJ2-1
V: TRBV12-3/TRBV12-4
CDR3: CASSFGQGHNEQFF

J: TRBJ1-4
V: TRBV12-3/TRBV12-4
CDR3: CASSPRMTTRNEKLFF

J: TRBJ2-1
V: TRBV7-9
CDR3: CASSLAGTVYNEQFF

J: TRBJ2-7
V: TRBV3-1
CDR3: CASSLDFTYEQYF

J: TRBJ2-5
V: TRBV7-9
CDR3: CASSFIKTETQYF

J: TRBJ2-7
V: TRBV7-3
CDR3: CASSYLAGGPYEQYF

J: TRBJ2-2
V: TRBV5-8
CDR3: CASSILGGHTGELFF

J: TRBJ1-1
V: TRBV5-1
CDR3: CASRVGTGAMRAFF

J: TRBJ1-1
V: TRBV27
CDR3: CASTPGGRVAEAFF

J: TRBJ2-1
V: TRBV20-1
CDR3: CSARGASGQFF

J: TRBJ2-1
V: TRBV5-8
CDR3: CASSSSGQGVDEQFF

J: TRBJ1-5
V: TRBV12-3/TRBV12-4
CDR3: CASSFGGEQPQHF

J: TRBJ2-4
V: TRBV7-2
CDR3: CASSSIPGSRGIQYF

J: TRBJ2-2
V: TRBV7-8
CDR3: CASSLRAPLTGELFF

J: TRBJ2-2
V: TRBV7-3
CDR3: CASSFTGETGELFF

J: TRBJ1-5
V: TRBV5-1
CDR3: CASSLSGRGNQPQHF

J: TRBJ2-3
V: TRBV5-1
CDR3: CASSLVGATYPDTQYF

J: TRBJ2-3
V: TRBV7-2
CDR3: CASSLVLVITDTQYF

J: TRBJ2-3
V: TRBV5-1
CDR3: CASSPDSGDFTDTQYF

J: TRBJ1-2
V: TRBV6-2/TRBV6-3
CDR3: CASSLRDKSYTF

J: TRBJ1-1
V: TRBV5-1
CDR3: CASSQLGGVDTEAFF

J: TRBJ1-1
V: TRBV29-1
CDR3: CSVGLNTEAFF

J: TRBJ2-1
V: TRBV11-2
CDR3: CASSLGGAGAYNEQFF

J: TRBJ2-7
V: TRBV20-1
CDR3: CSAREGVRPTEQYF

J: TRBJ2-4
V: TRBV7-2
CDR3: CASSLGQGMIIQYF

J: TRBJ1-2
V: TRBV29-1
CDR3: CSVDHINYGYTF

J: TRBJ2-3
V: TRBV15
CDR3: CATSAYLGTQYF

J: TRBJ2-3
V: TRBV12-3/TRBV12-4
CDR3: CASRERGGVDTQYF

J: TRBJ1-1
V: TRBV5-1
CDR3: CASSFTGTGAAEAFF

J: TRBJ2-5
V: TRBV5-5
CDR3: CASSVGGLQETQYF

J: TRBJ1-4
V: TRBV11-2
CDR3: CASSRTGVIDEKLFF

J: TRBJ2-1
V: TRBV5-1
CDR3: CASSLAKYPAGDEQFF

J: TRBJ1-1
V: TRBV2
CDR3: CASSEAGGFTEAFF

J: TRBJ1-6
V: TRBV6-1
CDR3: CASSRLNRGWTYNSPLHF

J: TRBJ1-5
V: TRBV7-8
CDR3: CASSTKQGTNQPQHF

J: TRBJ1-1
V: TRBV5-1
CDR3: CASSLAPRGLNTEAFF

J: TRBJ2-1
V: TRBV4-1
CDR3: CASSQDYRPNEQFF

J: TRBJ2-1
V: TRBV12-3/TRBV12-4
CDR3: CASSQHSGAHNEQFF

J: TRBJ2-7
V: TRBV6-1
CDR3: CASSTGLSGEQYF